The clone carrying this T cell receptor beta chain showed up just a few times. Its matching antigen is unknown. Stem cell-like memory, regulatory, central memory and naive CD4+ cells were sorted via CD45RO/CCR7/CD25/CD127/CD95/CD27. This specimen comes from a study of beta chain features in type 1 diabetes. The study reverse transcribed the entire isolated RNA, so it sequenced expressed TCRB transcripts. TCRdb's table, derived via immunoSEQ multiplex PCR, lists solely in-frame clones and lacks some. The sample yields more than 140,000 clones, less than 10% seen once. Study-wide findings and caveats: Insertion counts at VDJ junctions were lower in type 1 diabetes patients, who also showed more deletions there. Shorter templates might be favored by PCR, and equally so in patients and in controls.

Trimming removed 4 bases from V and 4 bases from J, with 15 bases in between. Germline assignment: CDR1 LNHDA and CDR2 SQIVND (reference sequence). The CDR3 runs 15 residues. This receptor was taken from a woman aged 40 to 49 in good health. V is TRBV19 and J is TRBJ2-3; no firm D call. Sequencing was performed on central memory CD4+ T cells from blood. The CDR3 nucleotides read TGTGCCAGTAGTAGGGTTGCGGTGCTGTCAGATACGCAGTATTTT. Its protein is CASSRVAVLSDTQYF.